This is a list of T cell receptor beta chains from one sample in a study of T-cell reconstitution after alpha-beta-depleted transplantation in children. Using its own MiXCR run on the PCR reads, TCRdb lists one record per CDR3 protein. The table includes about 610,000 distinct CDR3 sequences, more than 9% detected once. Sequences were derived from PBMCs from the stem cell graft donor, sampled from the stem cell graft. All receptors derive from a human donor who donated a stem cell graft to a child with acute myeloid leukemia. Both conserved end residues are part of each CDR3. The D gene is left open where the match is weak. Clone size, where shown, is once, few, many, or a class for clones that have expanded.

>NA|many|TRBJ2-6|TRBV20-1
TGCAGTGCTAGGTCGTCTGGGGCCAACGTCCTGACTTTC
CSARSSGANVLTF
>NA|many|TRBJ1-4|TRBV10-3
TGTGCCATCAGAGCTCGGGGGGTAGGAGAAAAACTGTTTTTT
CAIRARGVGEKLFF
>NA|many|TRBJ2-7|TRBV9
TGTGCCAGCAGCGTACAGTATAGCGGCTACGAGCAGTACTTC
CASSVQYSGYEQYF
>TRBD1|many|TRBJ2-1|TRBV10-3
TGTGCCGTAGAAGGACAGGGGTACAATGAGCAGTTCTTC
CAVEGQGYNEQFF
>NA|many|TRBJ2-5|TRBV15
TGTGCCACCAGCAGAGGGGCGGGAGAGACCCAGTACTTC
CATSRGAGETQYF
>NA|NA|TRBJ1-5|TRBV20-1
TGCAGTGCGACACCCTTAACCGGGACACCTAGCAATCAGCCCCAGCATTTT
CSATPLTGTPSNQPQHF
>TRBD1|NA|TRBJ2-7|TRBV29-1
TGCAGCGGCACCGGGACAGGGGCCGACGAGCAGTACTTC
CSGTGTGADEQYF
>NA|NA|TRBJ2-7|TRBV5-1
TGCGCCAGCAGCTTGGGGGCAGGGATCTCCTACGAGCAGTACTTC
CASSLGAGISYEQYF
>TRBD1|NA|TRBJ2-7|TRBV7-9
TGTGCCAGTTACAGGGGGCTAAGCTCCTACGAGCAGTACTTC
CASYRGLSSYEQYF
>NA|NA|TRBJ2-1|TRBV6-1
TGTGCCACCGCGTTCGGGGGAGGCGGCTATGAGCAGTTCTTC
CATAFGGGGYEQFF
>TRBD2|NA|TRBJ2-5|TRBV15
TGTGCCACCAGCAGAGATGACGGGAGGGCCGAGGAGACCCAGTACTTC
CATSRDDGRAEETQYF
>NA|few|TRBJ1-3|TRBV4-2
TGTGCCAGCAGCCAAGAAGGGGCAGTGGGGGCTGGAAACACCATATATTTT
CASSQEGAVGAGNTIYF
>TRBD2|NA|TRBJ2-1|TRBV7-8
TGTGCCAGCAGCGTACGGACTAGCGGGAGGCAGTTCTTC
CASSVRTSGRQFF
>NA|NA|TRBJ2-2|TRBV9
TGTGCCAGCAGCGTACCGGGGAACACCGGGGAGCTGTTTTTT
CASSVPGNTGELFF
>NA|many|TRBJ2-6|TRBV11-2
TGTGCCAGCAGCCTCCTATCTGGGGCCAACGTCCTGACTTTC
CASSLLSGANVLTF
>NA|few|TRBJ2-1|TRBV10-3
TGTGCCATCACCCCCGGGACTGACAATGAGCAGTTCTTC
CAITPGTDNEQFF
>NA|NA|TRBJ2-4|TRBV2
TGTGCCAGCGGGTTAGCGGAAAACATTCAGTACTTC
CASGLAENIQYF
>NA|many|TRBJ2-7|TRBV20-1
TGCAGTGCTAGACCCGCGGTCGCCTCCGGCGAGCAGTACTTC
CSARPAVASGEQYF
>NA|NA|TRBJ1-4|TRBV30
TGTGCCTGGAGAAAGGGCAGCCCTAATGAAAAACTGTTTTTT
CAWRKGSPNEKLFF
>TRBD2|few|TRBJ2-5|TRBV7-8
TGTGCCAGCAGCCCGAGGAAACTAGCGGTCGAAGAGACCCAGTACTTC
CASSPRKLAVEETQYF
>TRBD1|many|TRBJ2-1|TRBV7-2
TGTGCCAGCAGCTTTCGGACAGGGGGGAATCGGGAGCAGTTCTTC
CASSFRTGGNREQFF
>TRBD2|few|TRBJ2-7|TRBV20-1
TGCAGTGTAAGGGAGCTCGGGACTAGACTAAACGAGCAGTACTTC
CSVRELGTRLNEQYF
>NA|NA|TRBJ1-1|TRBV3-1
TGTGCCAGCAGCCAAGATCAGGCTGAAGCTTTCTTT
CASSQDQAEAFF
>NA|NA|TRBJ2-5|TRBV3-1
TGTGCCAGCAGCCAAGACCCGGGACAAGAGACCCAGTACTTC
CASSQDPGQETQYF
>NA|NA|TRBJ1-2|TRBV5-1
TGCGCCAGCAGCGAAAGATCCACCAGCTATGGCTACACCTTC
CASSERSTSYGYTF
>NA|NA|TRBJ2-7|TRBV29-1
TGCAGCGCCGGAGGGGGCGGGAGCTCCTACGAGCAGTACTTC
CSAGGGGSSYEQYF
>TRBD1|NA|TRBJ1-1|TRBV4-3
TGCGCCAGCAGCCAAGATCTAGGACAGGAGAACACTGAAGCTTTCTTT
CASSQDLGQENTEAFF
>NA|many|TRBJ2-7|TRBV29-1
TGCAGCGTTTTCTTAGGTAGGAATCCCGACGAGCAGTACTTC
CSVFLGRNPDEQYF
>TRBD2|many|TRBJ2-7|TRBV20-1
TGCAGTGCTAGGGGGAGCGGGAGGGCCTCCTACGAGCAGTACTTC
CSARGSGRASYEQYF
>NA|many|TRBJ2-1|TRBV4-3
TGCGCCAGCAGCCAAGGAGGCGTCAATGAGCAGTTCTTC
CASSQGGVNEQFF
>TRBD2|many|TRBJ2-1|TRBV6-5
TGTGCCAGCAGTTTTACTAGCGGCTCCTACAATGAGCAGTTCTTC
CASSFTSGSYNEQFF
>NA|NA|TRBJ2-7|TRBV28
TGTGCCAGCAGTTTAAAAGGTGGTGGGAACTTCGACGAGCAGTACTTC
CASSLKGGGNFDEQYF
>NA|many|TRBJ2-2|TRBV20-1
TGCAGTGCCGAGAGGTGGGACGGCAACACCGGGGAGCTGTTTTTT
CSAERWDGNTGELFF
>NA|NA|TRBJ2-7|TRBV5-1
TGCGCCAGCAGCTTGGGACTAGAAGGCGAGCAGTACTTC
CASSLGLEGEQYF
>NA|many|TRBJ2-7|TRBV28
TGTGCCAGCAGCTGGGGGGCTAGCGGTACCTACGAGCAGTACTTC
CASSWGASGTYEQYF
>NA|many|TRBJ2-4|TRBV6-5
TGTGCCAGCGGCTCCGGGACTTCAGCCAAAAACATTCAGTACTTC
CASGSGTSAKNIQYF
>TRBD1|many|TRBJ1-4|TRBV27
TGTGCCAGCAGTCGACAGGGGAATGAAAAACTGTTTTTT
CASSRQGNEKLFF
>TRBD2|NA|TRBJ2-1|TRBV3-1
TGTGCCAGCAGCCCCAAAGGCCCTACGTCAGCGGGGTACAATGAGCAGTTCTTC
CASSPKGPTSAGYNEQFF
>NA|few|TRBJ2-7|TRBV5-5
TGTGCCAGCAGCTCCACTGCCTCCTTAATAGGCGACGAGCAGTACTTC
CASSSTASLIGDEQYF
>NA|NA|TRBJ1-1|TRBV19
TGTGCCAGTAGTACCCCCACTGAAGCTTTCTTT
CASSTPTEAFF
>NA|NA|TRBJ2-1|TRBV7-9
TGTGCCAGCAGCTTACAGGGGACTACCCTCCTCTATGAGCAGTTCTTC
CASSLQGTTLLYEQFF
>NA|few|TRBJ1-6|TRBV9
TGTGCCAGCAGCTCAGAGAATTCACCCCTCCACTTT
CASSSENSPLHF
>NA|few|TRBJ1-1|TRBV20-1
TGCAGTGCTAGAGTATTAGGGAATTTTGAAGCTTTCTTT
CSARVLGNFEAFF
>TRBD2|NA|TRBJ2-3|TRBV5-1
TGCGCCAGCAGCTTTGGACTAGCGGGACGGTCAGATACGCAGTATTTT
CASSFGLAGRSDTQYF
>NA|many|TRBJ2-1|TRBV20-1
TGCAGTGCCACGTTGACGGGCTACAATGAGCAGTTCTTC
CSATLTGYNEQFF
>NA|many|TRBJ2-1|TRBV27
TGTGCCAGCAGTCCCGGAGAGGGAGGCACCTACAATGAGCAGTTCTTC
CASSPGEGGTYNEQFF
>TRBD1|many|TRBJ2-7|TRBV20-1
TGCAGTGCTAGGGACAGGTTCTCCTACGAGCAGTACTTC
CSARDRFSYEQYF
>TRBD1|many|TRBJ1-5|TRBV10-3
TGTGCCATCAGTATCGACAGGGATCAGCCCCAGCATTTT
CAISIDRDQPQHF
>TRBD2|NA|TRBJ2-1|TRBV5-1
TGCGCCAGCAGCTCTGGGCGGACTAGCGGGAGGGCCTCGGATGAGCAGTTCTTC
CASSSGRTSGRASDEQFF
>TRBD2|many|TRBJ2-5|TRBV9
TGTGCCAGCAGCGCCCATAGCGGGAGGCAAGAGACCCAGTACTTC
CASSAHSGRQETQYF
>TRBD2|few|TRBJ2-2|TRBV29-1
TGCAGCGTTGAGCGACTAGCGGGAACCGACGGGGAGCTGTTTTTT
CSVERLAGTDGELFF
>NA|few|TRBJ1-5|TRBV6-1
TGTGCCAGCAGCGATGGACAGAGCAATCAGCCCCAGCATTTT
CASSDGQSNQPQHF
>NA|few|TRBJ1-1|TRBV5-6
TGTGCCAGCAGCTTGGAAGGCCTACAAAGGGGCGCTGAAGCTTTCTTT
CASSLEGLQRGAEAFF
>NA|NA|TRBJ2-3|TRBV3-1
TGTGCCAGCAGCCCCTCGGAGAAGGGGGGAGATACGCAGTATTTT
CASSPSEKGGDTQYF